The 26 T cell receptor beta chains in this list originate from one sample, sequenced in a study of blood T cell repertoires in COVID-19. Clones were read by immunoSEQ multiplex PCR, and TCRdb kept only the in-frame ones, dropping some. The table lists hundreds of thousands of clones, around 80% of them singletons. The sequenced sample was peripheral blood. The receptor source for this set is a woman at least 80 years old with acute or convalescent COVID-19.

V gene TRBV7-3 combines with J gene TRBJ1-1; weak D call: TRBD1 (6 bases). V was cut by 5 bases and J by 5 bases, with 12 bases left in between. Germline V lookup: CDR1 SGHTA, CDR2 FQGTGA. This CDR3 spans 13 amino acids. This CDR3 is CASSQGRGTEAFF. Written as DNA, the CDR3 is TGTGCCAGCAGCCAGGGGAGGGGAACTGAAGCTTTCTTT.

This clone was counted once. The rearrangement joins TRBV5-4 to TRBJ2-5, with D tentatively TRBD1 (6 bases). V lost 4 bases and J 2 bases, leaving 9 bases between the germline ends. The CDR3 runs 13 residues. Germline CDR1 SGHNT, CDR2 YYREEE (reference sequence). CDR3 residues: CASSVDRQETQYF. The CDR3 nucleotides read TGTGCCAGCAGCGTGGACAGACAAGAGACCCAGTACTTC. The full variable domain, in which reference TRBV5-4 and TRBJ2-5 provide the parts outside the CDR3, is ETGVTQSPTHLIKTRGQQVTLRCSSQSGHNTVSWYQQALGQGPQFIFQYYREEENGRGNFPPRFSGLQFPNYSSELNVNALELDDSALYLCASSVDRQETQYFGPGTRLLVL.

The rearrangement joins TRBV27 to TRBJ2-7; 11 positions match TRBD2. The J segment lost 4 bases and the V segment lost 5 bases, leaving 19 bases of the junction unmatched. The CDR3 has 19 amino acids. Germline CDR1 MNHEY, CDR2 SMNVEV (reference sequence). CDR3 sequence reads: CASSLFPPGVSGRAYEQYF. The DNA of the CDR3 is TGTGCCAGCAGTCTTTTCCCCCCAGGTGTTAGCGGGAGGGCGTACGAGCAGTACTTC.

This chain joins TRBV7-2 and TRBJ2-7; a possible D gene is TRBD2 (6 bases). CDR3 size: 14 residues. The V gene's germline CDR1 is SGHTA and CDR2 FQGNSA. Deletions cut 2 bases from V and 7 bases from J, with 15 bases between. In nucleotides, the CDR3 is TGTGCCAGCAGCTTAAGGTTTGGCGGGGTTGAGCAGTACTTC. Protein sequence: CASSLRFGGVEQYF.

This clone was observed a single time. The chain links TRBV27 to TRBJ2-7, with D possibly being TRBD1 (6 bases). Germline-derived CDR1 and CDR2 are MNHEY and SMNVEV (reference sequence). CDR3 length equals 16 residues. V shed 6 bases and J shed 1 base, with 19 bases lying between them. CDR3 sequence: CASSSRGGFSSYEQYF. CDR3 bases: TGTGCCAGCAGCTCGCGAGGGGGTTTTAGTTCCTACGAGCAGTACTTC.

This rearrangement joins TRBV4-3 to TRBJ1-2, with D perhaps matching TRBD1 (5 bases). Germline lookup yields CDR1 LGHNA and CDR2 YSLEER. V dropped 0 bases and J dropped 2 bases, with 10 bases sitting between them. This CDR3 region has 15 residues. CDR3 nucleotides: TGCGCCAGCAGCCAAGATGCGAGACAGAACTATGGCTACACCTTC. As protein: CASSQDARQNYGYTF.

The chain is built from TRBV7-2 and TRBJ2-1, with D possibly being TRBD1 (6 bases). Germline CDR1 and CDR2: SGHTA and FQGNSA. CDR3 length: 13 amino acids. V was shortened by 3 bases and J by 6 bases, with 9 bases between the two germline ends. The CDR3 here is CASSLGAVNEQFF. For the CDR3, the DNA is TGTGCCAGCAGCTTGGGGGCGGTCAATGAGCAGTTCTTC.

This clone was observed a single time. This chain joins TRBV4-3 and TRBJ2-7; 7 nucleotides align to TRBD1. Per germline, CDR1 LGHNA and CDR2 YSLEER. Unmatched junction bases numbered 11, after V lost 3 bases and J lost 6 bases. This CDR3 comprises 15 residues. The CDR3 is CASSQQTGSPSEQYF. CDR3 sequence (DNA): TGCGCCAGCAGCCAGCAGACAGGGTCCCCTTCCGAGCAGTACTTC.

The chain carries TRBV6-2 or TRBV6-3 and TRBJ2-7; 14 bases are a match to TRBD2. This CDR3 has 20 amino acids. The junction had 17 bases not matched to a gene; V was cut back by 6 bases and J by 1 base. Germline CDR1 reads MNHEY; CDR2 reads SVGEGT. The CDR3 loop reads CASSRYGPTSGGAGSYEQYF. The CDR3 DNA sequence: TGTGCCAGCAGCCGATATGGGCCGACTAGCGGGGGGGCCGGGTCCTACGAGCAGTACTTC.

This rearrangement joins TRBV18 to TRBJ2-3; D call uncertain. This CDR3 spans 13 amino acids. Per germline, CDR1 KGHSH and CDR2 LQKENI. V lost 2 bases to trimming and J lost 5 bases, with 8 bases between them. This CDR3 reads CASSPKVRDTQYF. CDR3 DNA: TGTGCCAGCTCACCAAAAGTTAGAGATACGCAGTATTTT.

This rearrangement joins TRBV20-1 to TRBJ2-2; 10 bases match TRBD2. Germline assignment: CDR1 DFQATT and CDR2 SNEGSKA (reference sequence). J gave up 4 bases and V 3 bases, and 5 bases lay outside the gene matches. The CDR3 sequence is 15 residues long. This CDR3 is CSASQSGRATGELFF. Here the CDR3 DNA reads TGCAGTGCTAGTCAGAGCGGGAGGGCCACCGGGGAGCTGTTTTTT.

The V and J genes are TRBV7-6 and TRBJ2-7, with D maybe TRBD1 (6 bases). Trimming left V 5 bases short and J 3 bases short, with 23 bases between. The CDR3 is 17 residues long. The germline CDR1 and CDR2 sequences are SGHVS and FNYEAQ. The CDR3 loop is CASSRVAGARDIYEQYF. The CDR3 coding sequence is TGTGCCAGCAGCCGAGTCGCCGGCGCACGGGACATCTACGAGCAGTACTTC.

The chain recombines TRBV5-8 with TRBJ1-2, with D possibly matching TRBD1 (5 bases). CDR1 SGHTS and CDR2 YDEGEE come from the germline V gene. CDR3 length equals 14 residues. Between the trimmed V and J ends, which lost 2 bases and 2 bases, there was a span of 10 bases. The CDR3 DNA reads TGTGCCAGCAGCTTACTACAGGTCAACTATGGCTACACCTTC. This translates into CASSLLQVNYGYTF.

This clone was counted a single time. This chain joins TRBV5-6 and TRBJ2-7; TRBD1 agrees at 7 bases. Germline V CDR1 and CDR2: SGHDT, YYEEEE. The ends lost 4 bases at V and 3 bases at J; junction bases unmatched: 4. The CDR3 extends over 13 amino acids. Here the CDR3 reads CASSRTGVYEQYF. The CDR3 region has the DNA TGTGCCAGCAGCCGGACAGGAGTCTACGAGCAGTACTTC.

This clone came up once. This chain joins TRBV5-4 and TRBJ2-5, with a possible D match to TRBD2 (8 bases). The CDR3 covers 15 residues. V was trimmed by 3 bases and J by 5 bases, leaving 17 bases between them. The V gene's germline CDR1 is SGHNT and CDR2 YYREEE (reference sequence). The CDR3: CASSSPGRGLETQYF. The DNA of the CDR3 is TGTGCCAGCAGCTCCCCCGGGAGGGGGCTGGAGACCCAGTACTTC.

The chain has TRBV27 and TRBJ2-3; possibly TRBD1 for D (5 bases). Germline V gene data show CDR1 as MNHEY and CDR2 as SMNVEV (reference sequence). The V and J ends lost 3 bases and 8 bases respectively, with 6 bases between them. This CDR3 has 11 amino acids. The CDR3 sequence is CASSFQGTQYF. The CDR3 coding sequence is TGTGCCAGCAGTTTTCAGGGTACGCAGTATTTT.

Here the CDR3 DNA reads TGTGCCAGCAGCCTCACCGGGGTCACTGAAGCTTTCTTT. Protein product: CASSLTGVTEAFF. The rearrangement links TRBV11-3 to TRBJ1-1; no definite D call. Germline CDR1 reads SGHNT; CDR2 reads YENEEA. This CDR3 has 13 residues. With 5 bases removed from V and 4 bases from J, the gap between germline ends came to 11 bases. The full variable domain, completed using reference TRBV11-3 and TRBJ1-1, is EAGVVQSPRYKIIEKKQPVAFWCNPISGHNTLYWYLQNLGQGPELLIRYENEEAVDDSQLPKDRFSAERLKGVDSTLKIQPAELGDSAVYLCASSLTGVTEAFFGQGTRLTVV.

The chain recombines TRBV18 with TRBJ1-5; no definite D call. Trimming removed 6 bases at V and 8 bases at J, with 14 bases between. Germline V gene data show CDR1 as KGHSH and CDR2 as LQKENI. CDR3 length: 13 residues. The CDR3 region is CASSPTPQKPQHF. CDR3 sequence (DNA): TGTGCCAGCTCTCCTACGCCTCAAAAGCCCCAGCATTTT. Together with reference TRBV18 and TRBJ1-5, the CDR3 gives the full variable domain: NAGVMQNPRHLVRRRGQEARLRCSPMKGHSHVYWYRQLPEEGLKFMVYLQKENIIDESGMPKERFSAEFPKEGPSILRIQQVVRGDSAAYFCASSPTPQKPQHFGDGTRLSIL.

This sequence joins TRBV7-3 and TRBJ1-1; the D is unclear. The CDR3 is 14 amino acids. Germline loops: CDR1 SGHTA, CDR2 FQGTGA. Trimming cost V 0 bases and J 1 base, with 6 bases left between them. In DNA form, the CDR3 reads TGTGCCAGCAGCTTAACGGGCAGGAACACTGAAGCTTTCTTT. This sequence encodes CASSLTGRNTEAFF.

The V gene is TRBV19, the J gene TRBJ1-2; tentative D call: TRBD1 (6 bases). Germline V gene sequence: CDR1 LNHDA, CDR2 SQIVND (reference sequence). Trimming took 5 bases from V and 8 from J, leaving 12 bases between them. This CDR3 spans 12 amino acids. CDR3 residues: CASSYRESGYTF. In DNA form, the CDR3 reads TGTGCCAGTAGTTACAGGGAATCGGGCTACACCTTC. The variable domain in full, with the rest retrieved from reference TRBV19 and TRBJ1-2, is DGGITQSPKYLFRKEGQNVTLSCEQNLNHDAMYWYRQDPGQGLRLIYYSQIVNDFQKGDIAEGYSVSREKKESFPLTVTSAQKNPTAFYLCASSYRESGYTFGSGTRLTVV.

The chain recombines TRBV30 with TRBJ1-1; perhaps TRBD1 as D (5 bases). CDR1 and CDR2 (germline): GTSNPN, SVGIG (reference sequence). The CDR3 is 14 amino acids. Trimming removed 3 bases at V and 5 bases at J, with 16 bases between. The CDR3 loop reads CAWSVGGAVTEAFF. The DNA of the CDR3 is TGTGCCTGGAGCGTCGGAGGGGCAGTGACTGAAGCTTTCTTT.

The chain has TRBV5-1 and TRBJ2-1, with a weak D call TRBD2 (5 bases). The CDR3 is 15 residues long. The germline V gene encodes CDR1 SGHRS and CDR2 YFSETQ. Trimming removed 2 bases at V and 5 bases at J, with 14 bases between. The CDR3 coding sequence is TGCGCCAGCAGCTTTTCCGGGATTATTAACAATGAGCAGTTCTTC. This sequence encodes CASSFSGIINNEQFF.

This clone has only a few counts. This chain uses TRBV2 with TRBJ1-1; no reliable D call. CDR3 length: 14 residues. Germline CDR1 reads SNHLY; CDR2 reads FYNNEI. V lost 4 bases to trimming and J lost 1 base, with 10 bases between them. CDR3 DNA: TGTGCCAGCAGTGTCCTGGAGAAGAACACTGAAGCTTTCTTT. Its protein product is CASSVLEKNTEAFF.

This chain uses TRBV6-5 with TRBJ2-3; 7 positions agree with TRBD2. Trimming cost V 8 bases and J 3 bases; bases outside gene matches: 11. Germline assignment: CDR1 MNHEY and CDR2 SVGAGI. The CDR3 sequence is 15 residues long. CDR3 coding DNA: TGTGCCAGCGGGCGAGCGGGAAGGGGAACAGATACGCAGTATTTT. Its translation: CASGRAGRGTDTQYF.

The J gene is TRBJ2-2, the V gene TRBV5-1; 13 bases match TRBD2. The CDR3 sequence is 15 residues long. CDR1 is SGHRS and CDR2 is YFSETQ in the germline V gene. V was clipped by 4 bases and J by 6 bases; unmatched bases: 3. The CDR3 sequence is CASSLLAGGPGELFF. The CDR3 coding sequence is TGCGCCAGCAGCCTACTAGCGGGAGGGCCCGGGGAGCTGTTTTTT. Supplemented by reference TRBV5-1 and TRBJ2-2, the full variable domain reads KAGVTQTPRYLIKTRGQQVTLSCSPISGHRSVSWYQQTPGQGLQFLFEYFSETQRNKGNFPGRFSGRQFSNSRSEMNVSTLELGDSALYLCASSLLAGGPGELFFGEGSRLTVL.

The CDR3, as DNA: TGTGCCAGTAGTACGACAGGGTCCTTCTACGAGCAGTACTTC. Amino acid sequence: CASSTTGSFYEQYF. V and J are TRBV19 and TRBJ2-7; 7 nucleotides match TRBD1. Germline trimming cut 4 bases from V and 3 bases from J; bases unmatched to any gene: 6. The CDR3 is 14 residues long. CDR1 is LNHDA and CDR2 is SQIVND in the germline V gene (reference sequence).